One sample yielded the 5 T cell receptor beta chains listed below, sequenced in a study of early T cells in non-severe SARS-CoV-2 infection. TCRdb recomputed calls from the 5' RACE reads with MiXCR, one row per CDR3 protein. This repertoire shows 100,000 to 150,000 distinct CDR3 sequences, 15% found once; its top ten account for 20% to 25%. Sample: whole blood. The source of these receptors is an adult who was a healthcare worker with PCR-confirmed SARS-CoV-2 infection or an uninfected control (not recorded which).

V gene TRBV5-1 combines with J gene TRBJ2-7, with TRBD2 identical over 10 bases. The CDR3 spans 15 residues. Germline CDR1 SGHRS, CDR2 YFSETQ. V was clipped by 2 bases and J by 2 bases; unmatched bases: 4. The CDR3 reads CASSLTSGAPYEQYF. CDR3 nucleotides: TGCGCCAGCAGCTTAACTAGCGGGGCCCCCTACGAGCAGTACTTC.

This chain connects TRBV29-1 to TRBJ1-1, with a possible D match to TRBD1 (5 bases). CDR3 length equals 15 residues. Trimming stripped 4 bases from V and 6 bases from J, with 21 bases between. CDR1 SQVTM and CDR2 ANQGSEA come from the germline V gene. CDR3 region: CSVAPTISRAAEAFF. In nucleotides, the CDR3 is TGCAGCGTTGCCCCTACCATATCCAGGGCTGCTGAAGCTTTCTTT.

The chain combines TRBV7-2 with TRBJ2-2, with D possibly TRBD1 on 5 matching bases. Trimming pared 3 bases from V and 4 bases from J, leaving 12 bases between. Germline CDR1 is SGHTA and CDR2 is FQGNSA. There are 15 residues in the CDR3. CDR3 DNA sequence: TGTGCCAGCAGCTTGCGGCCAGGGTTCACCGGGGAGCTGTTTTTT. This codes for CASSLRPGFTGELFF. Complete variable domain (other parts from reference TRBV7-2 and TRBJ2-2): GAGVSQSPSNKVTEKGKDVELRCDPISGHTALYWYRQSLGQGLEFLIYFQGNSAPDKSGLPSDRFSAERTGGSVSTLTIQRTQQEDSAVYLCASSLRPGFTGELFFGEGSRLTVL.

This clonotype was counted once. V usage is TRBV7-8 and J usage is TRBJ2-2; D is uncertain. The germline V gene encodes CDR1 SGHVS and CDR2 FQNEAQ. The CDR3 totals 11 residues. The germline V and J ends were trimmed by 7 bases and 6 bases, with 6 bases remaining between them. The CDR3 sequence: CASTLSGELFF. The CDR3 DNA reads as TGTGCCAGCACCCTTTCCGGGGAGCTGTTTTTT.

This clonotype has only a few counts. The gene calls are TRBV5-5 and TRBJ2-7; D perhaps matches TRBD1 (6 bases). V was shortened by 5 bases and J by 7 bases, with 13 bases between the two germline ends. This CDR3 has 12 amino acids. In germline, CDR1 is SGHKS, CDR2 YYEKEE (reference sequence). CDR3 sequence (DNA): TGTGCCAGCAGTTGGACAGAGGGAGAGCAGTACTTC. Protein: CASSWTEGEQYF.